This TCR beta chain derives from a study of T cell responses to AZD1222 COVID-19 vaccine. Study observations and caveats: Once two AZD1222 doses were given, Spike-specific TCR breadth and depth went up. Baseline seropositivity characterized only six AZD1222 recipients.

Points on this clone: Its specificity is not known.

Germline V gives CDR1 SEHNR, CDR2 FQNEAQ (reference sequence). V lost 4 bases and J lost 6; bases outside the gene matches: 5. The CDR3 totals 14 residues. Produced via immunoSEQ multiplex PCR; TCRdb's table is partial and in-frame only. The sample contains 200,000 to 250,000 clones, approximately 94% of which appear only once. The receptor was derived from an adult in good health. The starting material was peripheral blood, obtained on day 0 of MenACWY control vaccination. V gene TRBV7-9 combines with J gene TRBJ1-5; 8 bases are shared with TRBD1. CDR3 sequence: CASSSDRGGQPQHF. In nucleotides, the CDR3 is TGTGCCAGCAGCTCAGACAGGGGAGGTCAGCCCCAGCATTTT.